A selection of T cell receptor beta chains follows, all from one sample in a study of long-term antiretroviral therapy in people with HIV. Measured with immunoSEQ multiplex PCR; TCRdb has only the in-frame clones, and not every one. The sample holds approximately 7,900 clones, over 75% seen once. The source material was unsorted PBMCs, sampled 0.1 years after starting antiretroviral therapy. Source of these receptors: a man aged 40-49 years with HIV. CDR3s include the opening cysteine and the closing phenylalanine or tryptophan. D genes are given only for firm matches. Rows give clone size only sometimes, using once, few, many, or a class for an expanded clone.

clone_size,v_call,d_call,j_call,cdr3_nt,cdr3_aa
NA,TRBV6-5,NA,TRBJ1-1,TGTGCCAGCAGTTCTACGGGGGAAGCTTTCTTT,CASSSTGEAFF
NA,TRBV5-1,NA,TRBJ1-1,TGCGCCAGCAGCCAATTTCAGAGCGCTGAAGCTTTCTTT,CASSQFQSAEAFF
NA,TRBV28,TRBD1,TRBJ1-2,TGTGCCAGCAGTGCCGCAGGGGGCGGCTACACCTTC,CASSAAGGGYTF
NA,TRBV2,TRBD1,TRBJ2-7,TGTGCCAGCAGTGAAGCGGACAGGGCCTCCTACGAGCAGTACTTC,CASSEADRASYEQYF
NA,TRBV18,NA,TRBJ1-2,TGTGCCAGCTCACCCCGGGAGGGGGGCTATGGCTACACCTTC,CASSPREGGYGYTF
once,TRBV4-3,TRBD2,TRBJ2-3,TGCGCCAGCAGCCCATCACTAGCGAGGGGCACAGATACGCAGTATTTT,CASSPSLARGTDTQYF
once,TRBV9,NA,TRBJ1-4,TGTGCCAGCAGCCTTTGGTCCGGAGATGAAAAACTGTTTTTT,CASSLWSGDEKLFF
NA,TRBV9,NA,TRBJ2-3,TGTGCCAGCAGCGTAGACGGGGACACAGATACGCAGTATTTT,CASSVDGDTDTQYF
NA,TRBV6-1,NA,TRBJ1-5,TGTGCCAGCAAGGCTCCGGGGCAGGGCAATCAGCCCCAGCATTTT,CASKAPGQGNQPQHF
NA,TRBV21-1,NA,TRBJ2-1,TGTGCCAGCCCGGGAGGCCACTGGGATGAGCAGTTCTTC,CASPGGHWDEQFF
NA,TRBV7-9,NA,TRBJ1-6,TGTGCCAGCAGCTTGGATGGGACAACGAGGAATTCACCCCTCCACTTT,CASSLDGTTRNSPLHF
once,TRBV7-2,TRBD1,TRBJ2-7,TGTGCCAGCAGCCAAGACAGGGGCACCTACGAGCAGTACTTC,CASSQDRGTYEQYF
NA,TRBV6-1,NA,TRBJ2-3,TGTGCCAGCAGTGAAGGTACCTCGTTTAGCACAGATACGCAGTATTTT,CASSEGTSFSTDTQYF
NA,TRBV4-1,TRBD2,TRBJ2-1,TGCGCCAGCAGCCAAGATCCGGGTAGTAGCGGGGTGAATGAGCAGTTCTTC,CASSQDPGSSGVNEQFF
NA,TRBV11-2,TRBD2,TRBJ2-3,TGTGCCAGCAGAAGGACTAGCCGGTTGGATACGCAGTATTTT,CASRRTSRLDTQYF
NA,TRBV7-9,NA,TRBJ2-7,TGTGCCAGCAGCGGAGGCTTCTCCTACGAGCAGTACTTC,CASSGGFSYEQYF
NA,TRBV25-1,NA,TRBJ1-1,TGTGCCAGCAGTGGATCGACTCGGGACACTGAAGCTTTCTTT,CASSGSTRDTEAFF
NA,TRBV27,NA,TRBJ2-7,TGTGCCAGCACCCTCCAGGGGGGGGGAGCCTACGAGCAGTACTTC,CASTLQGGGAYEQYF
NA,TRBV30,NA,TRBJ1-4,TGTGCCTGGAGTCCCCGGGGCAGGGTCGATGAAAAACTGTTTTTT,CAWSPRGRVDEKLFF
NA,TRBV6-1,NA,TRBJ2-7,TGTGCCAGCAGTTCAAGTGGGATCGGGTACGAGCAGTACTTC,CASSSSGIGYEQYF
NA,TRBV9,TRBD2,TRBJ2-3,TGTGCCAGCAGCGTAGTTAGCGGGGGCGATACGCAGTATTTT,CASSVVSGGDTQYF
NA,TRBV19,NA,TRBJ2-3,TGTGCCAGTAGTACCGAGCATGGCACAGATACGCAGTATTTT,CASSTEHGTDTQYF
few,TRBV6-6,NA,TRBJ1-1,TGTGCCAGCAGTTACATAGGGAACACTGAAGCTTTCTTT,CASSYIGNTEAFF
once,TRBV28,NA,TRBJ2-3,TGTGCCAGCAGTTCCCCCCAACGGGGGAGGACAGATACGCAGTATTTT,CASSSPQRGRTDTQYF
NA,TRBV10-3,NA,TRBJ1-4,TGTGCCATCAGTGAGGAAGAATTTGAAAAACTGTTTTTT,CAISEEEFEKLFF
NA,TRBV6-1,NA,TRBJ1-5,TGTGCCAGTACAGGTGATAGCAATCAGCCCCAGCATTTT,CASTGDSNQPQHF